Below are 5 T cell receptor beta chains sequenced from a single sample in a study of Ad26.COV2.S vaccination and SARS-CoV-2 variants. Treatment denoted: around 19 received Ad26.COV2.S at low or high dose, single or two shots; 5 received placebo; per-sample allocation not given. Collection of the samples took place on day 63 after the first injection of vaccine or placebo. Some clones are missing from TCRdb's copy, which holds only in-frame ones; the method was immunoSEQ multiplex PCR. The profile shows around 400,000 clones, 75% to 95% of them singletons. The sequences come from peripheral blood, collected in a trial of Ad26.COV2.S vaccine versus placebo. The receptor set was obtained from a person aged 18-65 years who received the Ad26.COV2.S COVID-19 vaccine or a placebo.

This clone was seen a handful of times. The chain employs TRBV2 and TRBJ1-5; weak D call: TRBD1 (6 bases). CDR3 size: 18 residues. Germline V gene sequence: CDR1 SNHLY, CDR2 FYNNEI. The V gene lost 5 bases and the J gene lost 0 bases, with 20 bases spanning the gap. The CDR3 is CASSYTGLTRYSNQPQHF. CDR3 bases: TGTGCCAGCAGTTATACAGGGCTAACGCGATATAGCAATCAGCCCCAGCATTTT. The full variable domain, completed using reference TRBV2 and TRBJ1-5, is EPEVTQTPSHQVTQMGQEVILRCVPISNHLYFYWYRQILGQKVEFLVSFYNNEISEKSEIFDDQFSVERPDGSNFTLKIRSTKLEDSAMYFCASSYTGLTRYSNQPQHFGDGTRLSIL.

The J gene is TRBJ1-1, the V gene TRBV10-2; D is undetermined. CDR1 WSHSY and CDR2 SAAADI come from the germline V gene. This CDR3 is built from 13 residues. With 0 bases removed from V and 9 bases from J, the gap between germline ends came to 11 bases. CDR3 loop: CASSESADVKAFF. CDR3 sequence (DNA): TGCGCCAGCAGTGAGTCGGCTGACGTTAAAGCTTTCTTT.

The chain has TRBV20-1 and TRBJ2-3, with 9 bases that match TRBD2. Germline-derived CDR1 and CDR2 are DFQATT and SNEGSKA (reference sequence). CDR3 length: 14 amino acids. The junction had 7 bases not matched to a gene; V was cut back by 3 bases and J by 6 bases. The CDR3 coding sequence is TGCAGTGCTAGTTCTAGCGGGACCTGGGATACGCAGTATTTT. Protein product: CSASSSGTWDTQYF.

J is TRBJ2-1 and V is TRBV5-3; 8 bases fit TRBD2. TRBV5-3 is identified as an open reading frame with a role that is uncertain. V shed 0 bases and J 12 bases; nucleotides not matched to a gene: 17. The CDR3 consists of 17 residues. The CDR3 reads CARSLEALAGRQVGQFF. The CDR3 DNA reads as TGTGCCAGAAGCTTGGAAGCTTTAGCGGGAAGGCAGGTTGGGCAGTTCTTC.

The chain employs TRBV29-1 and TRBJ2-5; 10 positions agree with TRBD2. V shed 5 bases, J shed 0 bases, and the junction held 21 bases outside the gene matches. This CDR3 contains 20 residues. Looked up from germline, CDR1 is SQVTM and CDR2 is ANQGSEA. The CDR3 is CSVFSLEGVAGGQNQETQYF. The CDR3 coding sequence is TGCAGCGTTTTCTCGCTCGAGGGGGTAGCGGGAGGCCAAAACCAAGAGACCCAGTACTTC.